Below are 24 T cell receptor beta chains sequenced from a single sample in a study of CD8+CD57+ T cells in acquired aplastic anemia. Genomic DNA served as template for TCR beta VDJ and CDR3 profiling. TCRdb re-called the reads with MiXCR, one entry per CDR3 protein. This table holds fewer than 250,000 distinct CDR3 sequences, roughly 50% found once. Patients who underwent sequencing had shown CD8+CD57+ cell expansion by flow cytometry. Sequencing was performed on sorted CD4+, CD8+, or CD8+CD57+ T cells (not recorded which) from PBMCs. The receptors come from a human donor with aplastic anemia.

This chain's CDR3 is CASTLQNNLGGELFF. CDR3 in DNA: TGTGCCAGCACGCTTCAGAACAATTTAGGCGGGGAGCTGTTTTTT. The gene calls are TRBV28 and TRBJ2-2; D gene unclear. Trimming shortened V by 7 bases and J by 7 bases, and 19 bases separated the two germline ends. CDR1 is MDHEN and CDR2 is SYDVKM in the germline V gene. CDR3 size: 15 residues.

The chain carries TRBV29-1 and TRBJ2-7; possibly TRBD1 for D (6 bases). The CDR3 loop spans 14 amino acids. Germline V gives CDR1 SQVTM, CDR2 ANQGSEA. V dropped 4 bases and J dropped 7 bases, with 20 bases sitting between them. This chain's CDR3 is CSVAPETGYNEQYF. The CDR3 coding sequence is TGCAGCGTTGCTCCCGAGACAGGTTACAATGAGCAGTACTTC.

The CDR3 loop is CASSKAGRQEQYF. In nucleotides, the CDR3 is TGTGCCAGCAGTAAGGCCGGCCGGCAGGAGCAGTACTTC. The chain joins TRBV7-8 to TRBJ2-7; D call uncertain. CDR1 and CDR2 (germline): SGHVS, FQNEAQ. There are 13 residues in the CDR3. V was shortened by 6 bases and J by 7 bases, with 16 bases between the two germline ends.

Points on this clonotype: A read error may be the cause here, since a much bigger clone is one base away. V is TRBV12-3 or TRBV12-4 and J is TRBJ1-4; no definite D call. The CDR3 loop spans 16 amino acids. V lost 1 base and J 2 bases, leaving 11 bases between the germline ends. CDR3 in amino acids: CASSLGEASTNEKLFF. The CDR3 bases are TGTGCCAGCAGTTTAGGGGAGGCATCCACTAATGAAAAACTGTTTTTT.

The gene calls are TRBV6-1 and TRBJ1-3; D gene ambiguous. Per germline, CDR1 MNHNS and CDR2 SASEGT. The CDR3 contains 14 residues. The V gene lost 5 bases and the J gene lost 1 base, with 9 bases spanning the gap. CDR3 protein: CASSLSRSGNTIYF. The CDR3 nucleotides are TGTGCCAGCAGTCTAAGTAGGTCTGGAAACACCATATATTTT.

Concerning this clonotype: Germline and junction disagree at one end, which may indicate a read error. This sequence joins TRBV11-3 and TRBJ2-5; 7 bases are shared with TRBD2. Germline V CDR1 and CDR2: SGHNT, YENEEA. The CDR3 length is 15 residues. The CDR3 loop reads CTSSPSPGGRETQYF. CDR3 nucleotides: TGCACCAGCAGCCCCTCCCCCGGGGGGAGGGAGACCCAGTACTTC. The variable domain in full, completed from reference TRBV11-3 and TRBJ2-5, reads EAGVVQSPRYKIIEKKQPVAFWCNPISGHNTLYWYLQNLGQGPELLIRYENEEAVDDSQLPKDRFSAERLKGVDSTLKIQPAELGDSAVYLCTSSPSPGGRETQYFGPGTRLLVL.

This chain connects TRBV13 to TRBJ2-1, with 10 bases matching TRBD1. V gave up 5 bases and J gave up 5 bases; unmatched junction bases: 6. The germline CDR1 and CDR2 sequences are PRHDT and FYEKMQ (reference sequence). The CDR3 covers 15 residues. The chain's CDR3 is CASSPGQGEDNEQFF. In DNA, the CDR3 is TGTGCCAGCAGCCCAGGACAGGGGGAGGACAATGAGCAGTTCTTC.

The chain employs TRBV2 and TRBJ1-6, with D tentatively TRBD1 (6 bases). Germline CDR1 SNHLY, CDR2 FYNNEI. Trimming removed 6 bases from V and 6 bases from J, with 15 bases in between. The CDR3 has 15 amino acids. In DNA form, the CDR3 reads TGTGCCAGCAGAGGGGACACCCAATTTAATTCACCCCTCCACTTT. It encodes CASRGDTQFNSPLHF.

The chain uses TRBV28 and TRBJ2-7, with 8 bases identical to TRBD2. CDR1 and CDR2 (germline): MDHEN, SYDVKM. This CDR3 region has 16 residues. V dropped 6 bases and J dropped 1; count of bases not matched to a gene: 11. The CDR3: CASSTREGPFSYEQYF. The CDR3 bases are TGTGCCAGCAGCACCCGGGAGGGTCCCTTTTCCTACGAGCAGTACTTC.

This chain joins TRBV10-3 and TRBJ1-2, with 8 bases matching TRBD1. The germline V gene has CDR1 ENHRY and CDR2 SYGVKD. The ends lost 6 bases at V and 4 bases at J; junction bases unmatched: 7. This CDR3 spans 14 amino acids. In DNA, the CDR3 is TGTGCCATCAGCCTACTGGGACAGGTCTATGGCTACACCTTC. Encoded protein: CAISLLGQVYGYTF.

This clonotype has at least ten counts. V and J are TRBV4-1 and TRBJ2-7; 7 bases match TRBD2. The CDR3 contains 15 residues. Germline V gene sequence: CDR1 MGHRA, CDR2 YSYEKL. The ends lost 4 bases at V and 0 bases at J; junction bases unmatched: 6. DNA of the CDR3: TGCGCCAGCAGCCGGAGCGGGGACTCCTCCTACGAGCAGTACTTC. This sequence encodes CASSRSGDSSYEQYF.

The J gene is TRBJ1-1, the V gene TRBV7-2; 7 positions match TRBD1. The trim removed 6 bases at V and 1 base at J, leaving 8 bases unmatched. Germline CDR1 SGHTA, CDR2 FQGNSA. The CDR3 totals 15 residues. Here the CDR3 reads CASSEGGQQNTEAFF. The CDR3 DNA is TGTGCCAGCAGTGAAGGGGGACAGCAGAACACTGAAGCTTTCTTT.

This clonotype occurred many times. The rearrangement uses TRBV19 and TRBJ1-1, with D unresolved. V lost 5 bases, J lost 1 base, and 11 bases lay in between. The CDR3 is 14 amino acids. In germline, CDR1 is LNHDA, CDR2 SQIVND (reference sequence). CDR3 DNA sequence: TGTGCCAGTAGTCCTCCGACCGAGAACACTGAAGCTTTCTTT. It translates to CASSPPTENTEAFF.

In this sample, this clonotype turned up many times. The CDR3 here is CASSPALLGRTNTGELFF. The CDR3 nucleotides read TGTGCCAGCAGCCCGGCATTATTAGGCAGGACGAACACCGGGGAGCTGTTTTTT. The V and J genes are TRBV7-8 and TRBJ2-2; D is undetermined. Trimming pared 5 bases from V and 0 bases from J, leaving 19 bases between. The germline V gene has CDR1 SGHVS and CDR2 FQNEAQ. The CDR3 length is 18 residues.

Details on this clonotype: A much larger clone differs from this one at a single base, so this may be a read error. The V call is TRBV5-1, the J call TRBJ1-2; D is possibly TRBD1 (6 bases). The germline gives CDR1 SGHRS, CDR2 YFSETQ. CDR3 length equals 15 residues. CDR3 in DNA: TGCGCCAGCAGCTGGGAGACAGGAGCGAACTATGGCTACGCCTTC. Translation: CASSWETGANYGYAF.

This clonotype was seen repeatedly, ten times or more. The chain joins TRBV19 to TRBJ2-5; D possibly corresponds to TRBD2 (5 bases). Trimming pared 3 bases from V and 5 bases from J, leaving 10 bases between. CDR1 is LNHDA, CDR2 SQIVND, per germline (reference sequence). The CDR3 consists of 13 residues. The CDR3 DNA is TGTGCCAGTAGTATGGACTTTTCGGAGACCCAGTACTTC. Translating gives CASSMDFSETQYF. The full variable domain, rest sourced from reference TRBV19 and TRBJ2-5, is DGGITQSPKYLFRKEGQNVTLSCEQNLNHDAMYWYRQDPGQGLRLIYYSQIVNDFQKGDIAEGYSVSREKKESFPLTVTSAQKNPTAFYLCASSMDFSETQYFGPGTRLLVL.

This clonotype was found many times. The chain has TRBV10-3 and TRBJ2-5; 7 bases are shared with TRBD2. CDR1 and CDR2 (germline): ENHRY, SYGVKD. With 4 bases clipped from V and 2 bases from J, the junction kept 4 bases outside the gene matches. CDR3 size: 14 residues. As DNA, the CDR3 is TGTGCCATCAGTGGGGCTAGCGGTCAAGAGACCCAGTACTTC. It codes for CAISGASGQETQYF.

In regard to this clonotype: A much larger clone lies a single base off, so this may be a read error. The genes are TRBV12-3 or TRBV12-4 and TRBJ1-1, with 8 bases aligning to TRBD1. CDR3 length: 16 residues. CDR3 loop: CASSLSRDRMNTEAVF. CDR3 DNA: TGTGCCAGCAGTTTGTCCCGGGACAGGATGAACACTGAAGCTGTCTTT.

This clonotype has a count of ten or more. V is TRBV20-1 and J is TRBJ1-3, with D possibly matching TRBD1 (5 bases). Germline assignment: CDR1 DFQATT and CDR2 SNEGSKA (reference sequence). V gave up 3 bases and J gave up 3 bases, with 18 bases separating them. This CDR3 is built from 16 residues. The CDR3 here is CSARGGGRGLGNTIYF. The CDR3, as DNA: TGCAGTGCTAGGGGGGGTGGGCGTGGGCTTGGAAACACCATATATTTT.

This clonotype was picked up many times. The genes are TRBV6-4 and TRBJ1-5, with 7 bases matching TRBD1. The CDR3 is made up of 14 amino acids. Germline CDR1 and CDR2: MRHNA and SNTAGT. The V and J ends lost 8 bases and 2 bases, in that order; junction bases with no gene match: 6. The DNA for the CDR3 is TGTGCCAGCCGGAGGGGGCAGGGCAATCAGCCCCAGCATTTT. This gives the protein CASRRGQGNQPQHF.

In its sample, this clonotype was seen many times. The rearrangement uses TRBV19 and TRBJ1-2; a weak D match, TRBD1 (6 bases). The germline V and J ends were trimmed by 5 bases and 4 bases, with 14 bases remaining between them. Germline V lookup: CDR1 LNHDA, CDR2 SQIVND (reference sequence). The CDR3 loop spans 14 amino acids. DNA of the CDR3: TGTGCCAGTAGTTCAGACAGGACGGCCTATGGCTACACCTTC. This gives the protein CASSSDRTAYGYTF. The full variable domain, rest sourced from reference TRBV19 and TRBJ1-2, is DGGITQSPKYLFRKEGQNVTLSCEQNLNHDAMYWYRQDPGQGLRLIYYSQIVNDFQKGDIAEGYSVSREKKESFPLTVTSAQKNPTAFYLCASSSDRTAYGYTFGSGTRLTVV.

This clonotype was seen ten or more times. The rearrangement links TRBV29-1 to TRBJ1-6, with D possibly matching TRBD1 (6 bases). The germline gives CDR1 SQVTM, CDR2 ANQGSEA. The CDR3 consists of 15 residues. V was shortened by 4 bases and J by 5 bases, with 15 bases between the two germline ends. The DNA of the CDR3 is TGCAGCGTTGTAGTCGGGGCAGGGGATAATTCACCCCTCCACTTT. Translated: CSVVVGAGDNSPLHF.

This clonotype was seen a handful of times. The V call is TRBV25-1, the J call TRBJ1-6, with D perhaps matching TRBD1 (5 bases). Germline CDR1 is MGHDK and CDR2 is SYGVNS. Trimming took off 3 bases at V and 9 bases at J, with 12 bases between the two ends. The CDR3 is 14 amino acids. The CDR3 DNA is TGTGCCAGCAGTGACGGGGGTAGCGGTTCACCCCTCCACTTT. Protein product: CASSDGGSGSPLHF. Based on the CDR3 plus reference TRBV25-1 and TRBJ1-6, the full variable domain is EADIYQTPRYLVIGTGKKITLECSQTMGHDKMYWYQQDPGMELHLIHYSYGVNSTEKGDLSSESTVSRIRTEHFPLTLESARPSHTSQYLCASSDGGSGSPLHFGNGTRLTVT.

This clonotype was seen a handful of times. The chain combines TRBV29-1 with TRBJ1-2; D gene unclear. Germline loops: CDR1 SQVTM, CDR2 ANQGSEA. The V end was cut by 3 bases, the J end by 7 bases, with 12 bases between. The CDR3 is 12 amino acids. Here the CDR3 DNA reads TGCAGCGTTGATCCGCACCTAGGTGGCTACACCTTC. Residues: CSVDPHLGGYTF.